This TCR beta chain was retrieved from a study of T cell responses to AZD1222 COVID-19 vaccine (dated by TCRdb to about 2021). As for the study more broadly: A total of about 230 trial participants underwent TCR sequencing, of whom some 210 received two doses of AZD1222 and about 26 received two doses of the MenACWY control vaccine. Enrollment into the trials was organized by age into subgroups of 18-55, 56-69 and 70-plus years, and those subgroups contained roughly 150, 30 and 60 TCR-sequenced participants, respectively. Study-wide conclusions, independent of this receptor: Participants were mostly white British and included more females than males, and it was suggested by the authors that clonal diversity may have been underestimated. Conclusions about previously exposed vaccinees are limited, since just a handful of AZD1222 recipients were seropositive for SARS-CoV-2 at baseline. Vaccine-associated CD4 TCRs spanned the whole spike protein, with dominant responses in regions 160-218 and 743-854. After two AZD1222 doses, both the breadth and the depth of spike-specific TCRs were significantly higher than at day 0 and than in MenACWY recipients. Because no day 14 peak-response samples were available, the repertoires could be characterized only after the peak T cell response. Reportedly, close to half of the unique spike-specific TCRs recognized epitopes lying outside the regions that are mutated in the B.1.351 and B.1.1.7 variants. The 56-69-year group was small, and its depth increase did not reach significance, likely because of low power.

About this clone: Which antigen it targets is not known. Base qualities are not provided; no much larger clone lies one nucleotide away.

Trimming accounts for 4 bases at V and 2 bases at J, while the number of junction bases matched to no gene is 4. Its CDR3 holds 14 amino acids, cysteine through phenylalanine. Only CDR3 DNA is held: 42 bases, read in frame from base 1. CDR1 and CDR2 are drawn from the germline V gene: SGDLS, YYNGEE. The CDR3 regions of human TCRbeta chains were analyzed by immunosequencing. As for the original processing: Repertoire TCRs were matched against a reference library of SARS-CoV-2-specific TCRs generated with the MIRA antigen-specificity platform. Breadth meant the fraction of unique TCRs that were SARS-CoV-2-associated, whereas depth meant the fraction of total T cells that were SARS-CoV-2-associated. Using the MIRA data, each spike-specific TCR was assigned both to the spike region to which the TCR was reactive and to a CD4 or CD8 class. Log10-transformed breadth and depth values were compared by one-way ANOVA with Sidak's multiple comparisons tests. The source is immuneACCESS, and TCRdb retained only in-frame sequences with V and J called. Part of the clones is not carried over; for the studies checked, unresolved V genes explain less than half of this, and the remainder is unexplained. D and trimming were read from the DNA, whereas the V and J calls and clone size are those reported in that table. A total of over 45,000 clones appear in this sample, 75% to 90% of them only once. Roughly 5% of the sample is held by the ten biggest clonotypes.

What the time point label conveys for this sample: about 28 days (+/-7) after the second vaccine dose. Because spike-specific TCR depth and breadth did not differ between the two schedules, AZD1222 recipients who got a second dose at roughly 4 weeks were pooled with those who got a second dose at roughly 12 weeks. Samples from vaccinated people were obtained from the UK trials COV001 and COV002, which included a single-blind randomized controlled phase 2/3 trial of AZD1222 (ChAdOx1 nCoV-19) in healthy adults. For TCRbeta chain sequencing, PBMC samples were collected from trial participants at day 0 and at day 28 after the second dose.

The chain links TRBV9 with TRBJ2-7, with 9 central nucleotides matching TRBD1. Specimen: peripheral blood, collected 28 days after the second AZD1222 dose. This TCR was recovered from an adult who received the AZD1222 COVID-19 vaccine. CDR3 reads: CASSSGTGTYEQYF. The DNA sequence is as follows: TGTGCCAGCAGCTCCGGGACAGGGACCTACGAGCAGTACTTC.